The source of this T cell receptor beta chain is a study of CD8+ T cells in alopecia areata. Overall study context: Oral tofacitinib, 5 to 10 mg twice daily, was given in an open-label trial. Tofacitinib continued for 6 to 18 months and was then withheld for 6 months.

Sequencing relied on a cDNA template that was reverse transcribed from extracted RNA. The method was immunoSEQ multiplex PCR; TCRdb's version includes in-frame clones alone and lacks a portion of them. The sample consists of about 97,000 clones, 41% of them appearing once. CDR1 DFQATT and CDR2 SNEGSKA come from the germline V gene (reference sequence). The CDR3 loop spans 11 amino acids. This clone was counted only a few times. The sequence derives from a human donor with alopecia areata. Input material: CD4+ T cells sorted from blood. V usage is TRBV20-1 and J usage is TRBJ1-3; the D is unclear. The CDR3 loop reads CSPLAGNTIYF. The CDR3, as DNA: TGCTCCCCCCTGGCTGGAAACACCATATATTTT.